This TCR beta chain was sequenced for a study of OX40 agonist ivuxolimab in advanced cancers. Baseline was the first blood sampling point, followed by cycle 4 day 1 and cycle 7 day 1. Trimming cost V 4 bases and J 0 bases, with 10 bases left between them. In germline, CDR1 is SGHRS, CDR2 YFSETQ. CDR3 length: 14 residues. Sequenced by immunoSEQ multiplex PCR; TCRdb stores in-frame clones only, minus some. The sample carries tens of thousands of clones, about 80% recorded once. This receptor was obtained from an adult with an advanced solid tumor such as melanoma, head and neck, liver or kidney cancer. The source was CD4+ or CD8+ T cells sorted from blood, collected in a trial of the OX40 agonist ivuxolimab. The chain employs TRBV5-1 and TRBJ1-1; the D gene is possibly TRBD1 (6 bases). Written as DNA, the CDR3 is TGCGCCAGCAGCGCCAGGGGAATGAACACTGAAGCTTTCTTT. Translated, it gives CASSARGMNTEAFF.